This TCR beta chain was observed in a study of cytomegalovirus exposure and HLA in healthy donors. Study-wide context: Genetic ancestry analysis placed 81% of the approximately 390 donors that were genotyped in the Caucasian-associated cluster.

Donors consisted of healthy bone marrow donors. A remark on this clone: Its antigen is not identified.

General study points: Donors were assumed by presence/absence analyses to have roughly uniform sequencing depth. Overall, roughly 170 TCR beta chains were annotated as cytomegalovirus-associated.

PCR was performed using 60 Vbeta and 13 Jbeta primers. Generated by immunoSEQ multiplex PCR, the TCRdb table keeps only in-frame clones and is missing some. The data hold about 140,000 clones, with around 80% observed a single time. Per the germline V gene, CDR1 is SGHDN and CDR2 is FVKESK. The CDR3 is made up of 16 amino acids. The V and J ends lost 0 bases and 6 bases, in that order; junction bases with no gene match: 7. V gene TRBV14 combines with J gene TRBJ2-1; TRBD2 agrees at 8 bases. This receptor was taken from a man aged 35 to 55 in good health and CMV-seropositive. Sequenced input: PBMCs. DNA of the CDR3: TGTGCCAGCAGCCAAGAAAGAAATAGCGGGACCAATGAGCAGTTCTTC. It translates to CASSQERNSGTNEQFF.